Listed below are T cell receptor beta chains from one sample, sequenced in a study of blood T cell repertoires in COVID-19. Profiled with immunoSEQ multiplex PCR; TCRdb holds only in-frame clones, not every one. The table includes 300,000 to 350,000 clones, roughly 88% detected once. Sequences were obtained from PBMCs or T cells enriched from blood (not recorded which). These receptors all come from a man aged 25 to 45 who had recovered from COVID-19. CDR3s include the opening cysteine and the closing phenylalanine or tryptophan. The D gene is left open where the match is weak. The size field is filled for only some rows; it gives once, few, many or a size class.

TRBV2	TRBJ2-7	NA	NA	TGTGCCAGCCAGGGGCAAAGTCCTCCCGAGCAGTACTTC	CASQGQSPPEQYF
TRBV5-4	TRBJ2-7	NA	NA	TGTGCCAGCAGCCGCGCGCAGGGCAGCTACGAGCAGTACTTC	CASSRAQGSYEQYF
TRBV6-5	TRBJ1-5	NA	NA	TGTGCCAGCCGTATCACTGCGACGGGTCAGCCCCAGCATTTT	CASRITATGQPQHF
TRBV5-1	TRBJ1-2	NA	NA	TGCGCCAGCAGTCGGGGGGGCGATGGCTACACCTTC	CASSRGGDGYTF
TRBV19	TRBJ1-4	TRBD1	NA	TGTGCCAGTAGTGCCGCGGGAGGGGGCGATCGAGAAAAACTGTTTTTT	CASSAAGGGDREKLFF
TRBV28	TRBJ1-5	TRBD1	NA	TGTGCCAGTTCCGGGACAGGGCCTTATAGCAATCAGCCCCAGCATTTT	CASSGTGPYSNQPQHF
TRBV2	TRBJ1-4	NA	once	TGTGCCAGCAGGGTGACAGAGCCAGGACAGCCTAATGAAAAACTGTTTTTT	CASRVTEPGQPNEKLFF
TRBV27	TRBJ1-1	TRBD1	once	TGTGCCAGCAGCCAGGGACAGGGCTCTGAAGCTTTCTTT	CASSQGQGSEAFF
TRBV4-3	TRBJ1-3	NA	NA	TGCGCCAGCAGCAGACTAGACCCCCACGGAGACTCTGGAAACACCATATATTTT	CASSRLDPHGDSGNTIYF
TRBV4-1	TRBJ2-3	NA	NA	TGCGCCAGCAGCCAAGATCTGACTCCCGGGGGTCTAGTTAGCACAGATACGCAGTATTTT	CASSQDLTPGGLVSTDTQYF
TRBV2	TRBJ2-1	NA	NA	TGTGCCAGCAGTGAAGCTGGCCGCCAGTTCTTC	CASSEAGRQFF
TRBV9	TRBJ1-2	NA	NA	TGTGCCAGCAGCGACAACCCGGCAGAGGCCTACCATGGCTACACCTTC	CASSDNPAEAYHGYTF
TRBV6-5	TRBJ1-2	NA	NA	TGTGCCAGCAGAGCCGACGGGGGGAATGGCTACACCTTC	CASRADGGNGYTF
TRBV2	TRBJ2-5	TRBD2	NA	TGTGCCAGCAGTGAAGCGCTAGCGGGGTTTCGGGAGACCCAGTACTTC	CASSEALAGFRETQYF
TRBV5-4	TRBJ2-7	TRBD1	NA	TGTGCCAGCAGCCCCCCGACAGGGGGGGAGTACGAGCAGTACTTC	CASSPPTGGEYEQYF
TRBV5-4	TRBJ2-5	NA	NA	TGTGCCAGCAGCTCCCGCGCCGACGGAAGCTTGAGGGCCCAGTACTTC	CASSSRADGSLRAQYF
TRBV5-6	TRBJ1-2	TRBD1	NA	TGTGCCAGCAGCTGGAGGGGGCAGGACTATGGCTACACCTTC	CASSWRGQDYGYTF
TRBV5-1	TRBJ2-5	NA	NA	TGCGCCAGCAGCTCACGGGACACACAAGAGACCCAGTACTTC	CASSSRDTQETQYF
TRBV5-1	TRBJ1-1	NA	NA	TGCGCCAGCACCAACGACGGGGGGATGGCTTTCTTT	CASTNDGGMAFF
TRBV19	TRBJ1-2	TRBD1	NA	TGTGCCAGTAGTATCGGACAGGGCAGGGGCTATGGCTACACCTTC	CASSIGQGRGYGYTF
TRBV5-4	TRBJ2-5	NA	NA	TGTGCCAGCAGCCCGTTGGGAGGCCAAGAGACCCAGTACTTC	CASSPLGGQETQYF
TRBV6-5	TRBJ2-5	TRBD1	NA	TGTGCCAGCAGCCAGAATAGACAGGGACAAGAGACCCAGTACTTC	CASSQNRQGQETQYF
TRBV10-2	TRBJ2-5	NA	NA	TGCGCCAGCAGTGAAAGGGGCCAAGAGACCCAGTACTTC	CASSERGQETQYF
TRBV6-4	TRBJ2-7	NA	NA	TGTGCCAGCAGACAAGGACGGGAAGTCTTTATGGCCGAGCAGTACTTC	CASRQGREVFMAEQYF
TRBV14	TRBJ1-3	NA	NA	TGTGCCAGCAGCCAAGCAGGGACTGGAAACACCATATATTTT	CASSQAGTGNTIYF
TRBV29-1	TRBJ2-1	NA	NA	TGCAGCGCTACGGGGGAGTCGGGTTACAATGAGCAGTTCTTC	CSATGESGYNEQFF
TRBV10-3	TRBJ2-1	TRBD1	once	TGTGCCATCAGTGAGCCTAGGACAGGGTTTTTTCATGAGCAGTTCTTC	CAISEPRTGFFHEQFF
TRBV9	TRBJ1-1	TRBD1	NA	TGTGCCAACAGCGCCGGGACAGGCTACACTGAAGCTTTCTTT	CANSAGTGYTEAFF
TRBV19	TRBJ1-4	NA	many	TGTGCCAGTCGCGACAGGCTAAGGGGGGAAAAACTGTTTTTT	CASRDRLRGEKLFF
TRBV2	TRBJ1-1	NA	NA	TGTGCCAGCACCCCTACAGCGAACACTGAAGCTTTCTTT	CASTPTANTEAFF
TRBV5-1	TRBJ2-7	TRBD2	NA	TGCGCCAGCAGCTTGGCCGGCGAGCCGGGAGGGGAGCAGTACTTC	CASSLAGEPGGEQYF
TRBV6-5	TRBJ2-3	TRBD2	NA	TGTGCCAGCGGACGGACTAGCGGGGACACAGATACGCAGTATTTT	CASGRTSGDTDTQYF
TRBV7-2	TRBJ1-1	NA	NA	TGTGCCAGCAGCTTAGAGAGCAAGAACACTGAAGCTTTCTTT	CASSLESKNTEAFF
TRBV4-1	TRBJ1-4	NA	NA	TGCGCCAGCAGCCAAGACGCGGAAAAACTGTTTTTT	CASSQDAEKLFF
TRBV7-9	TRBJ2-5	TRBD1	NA	TGTGCCAGCAGCTCGATACAGGGGGTTCGAGAGACCCAGTACTTC	CASSSIQGVRETQYF
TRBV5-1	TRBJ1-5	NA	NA	TGCGCCAGCAGCTTGTCTGGGGCCCCCAATCAGCCCCAGCATTTT	CASSLSGAPNQPQHF
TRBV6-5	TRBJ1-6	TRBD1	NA	TGTGCCAGCAGGGGGACAGATACCACAGGACCCCTCCACTTT	CASRGTDTTGPLHF
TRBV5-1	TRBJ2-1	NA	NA	TGCGCCAGCAGCACCGGGGACCCAAGGGGGAATGAGCAGTTCTTC	CASSTGDPRGNEQFF